The sequence of this T cell receptor (beta chain) was determined in a study of T cells in Graves' hyperthyroidism and ophthalmopathy. For the study at large: The initial diagnosis was the point when peripheral blood was collected, ahead of any treatment. Whole-study results and caveats: For ophthalmopathy, model prediction preceded onset by a median 6.5 months. In the blood, most expanded thyroid clonotypes above 0.001 appeared as well.

TCR beta CDR3 region amplification was performed from RNA transcripts. Using the HTBI primer set, a first-round RT-PCR was run on the TCR CDR3. Using its own MiXCR run on the multiplex PCR reads, TCRdb lists one record per CDR3 protein. The sample consists of approximately 400,000 distinct CDR3 sequences, about 14% of them appearing once. This clonotype has more than one count but fewer than ten. What it binds is unknown. Exclusion followed for patients with uncontrolled infection, other autoimmune disease, pregnancy or lactation. The TCR comes from a woman between 25 and 40 years old with Graves' ophthalmopathy. Input material: blood.

The CDR3 DNA follows: TGCGCCAGCAGCTTAATGCTTGAGACAGGGGATTTCCCCTACGAGCAGTACTTC. It yields the protein CASSLMLETGDFPYEQYF. The J gene is TRBJ2-7, the V gene TRBV5-1, with 8 bases identical to TRBD1. With 2 bases clipped from V and 2 bases from J, the junction kept 15 bases outside the gene matches. The CDR3 is 18 amino acids. Germline assignment: CDR1 SGHRS and CDR2 YFSETQ.